The 4 T cell receptor beta chains below were found in one sample sequenced in a study of T-cell memory formation after mild COVID-19. TCRdb ran MiXCR on the 5' RACE reads and lists one entry per CDR3 protein. Counted here are about 430,000 distinct CDR3 sequences, more than 20% occurring once; the ten biggest clones make up roughly 8.7%. Sequencing was performed on PBMCs or a T cell subset sorted from them (not recorded which). Receptor source: an adult woman who had mild COVID-19 (a few samples of this study predate the infection). Cell type and time point are not known.

This clonotype turned up a few times. V gene TRBV27 combines with J gene TRBJ2-7, with D perhaps TRBD1 (5 bases). The CDR3 loop spans 18 amino acids. Germline CDR1 and CDR2: MNHEY and SMNVEV (reference sequence). V lost 1 base to trimming and J lost 0 bases, with 19 bases between them. CDR3 in amino acids: CASSLYDPGSVSSYEQYF. The DNA of the CDR3 is TGTGCCAGCAGTTTATATGACCCAGGGTCTGTGAGCTCCTACGAGCAGTACTTC.

This clonotype was detected many times. The chain recombines TRBV2 with TRBJ1-6; the D is unclear. CDR3 length: 14 amino acids. The germline V gene encodes CDR1 SNHLY and CDR2 FYNNEI. V lost 5 bases and J 6 bases, leaving 11 bases between the germline ends. CDR3 in DNA: TGTGCCAGCAGTTATGGCCAGGCTAATTCACCCCTCCACTTT. It encodes CASSYGQANSPLHF. Combining the CDR3 with reference TRBV2 and TRBJ1-6 gives the whole variable domain EPEVTQTPSHQVTQMGQEVILRCVPISNHLYFYWYRQILGQKVEFLVSFYNNEISEKSEIFDDQFSVERPDGSNFTLKIRSTKLEDSAMYFCASSYGQANSPLHFGNGTRLTVT.

This clonotype came up a few times. The gene calls are TRBV7-6 and TRBJ1-1; TRBD1 might be the D (5 bases). Trimming took 0 bases from V and 4 from J, leaving 15 bases between them. Germline V gene lookup returns CDR1 SGHVS and CDR2 FNYEAQ. The CDR3 extends over 16 amino acids. Here the CDR3 reads CASSLAGPGPGTEAFF. For the CDR3, the DNA is TGTGCCAGCAGCTTAGCGGGCCCGGGGCCGGGCACTGAAGCTTTCTTT.

There are a few counts of this clonotype. The chain is built from TRBV9 and TRBJ2-1; D is perhaps TRBD2 (5 bases). Trimming removed 6 bases at V and 0 bases at J, with 10 bases between. The CDR3 covers 14 residues. Germline V CDR1 and CDR2: SGDLS, YYNGEE. CDR3 loop: CASNGESSYNEQFF. In nucleotides, the CDR3 is TGTGCCAGCAACGGGGAAAGCTCCTACAATGAGCAGTTCTTC.